The rows below give T cell receptor beta chains drawn from one sample of a study of STAT5B mutations in CD4+ large granular lymphocyte leukemia. The data were produced by immunoSEQ multiplex PCR, yet TCRdb's version contains in-frame clones alone and is incomplete. The sample has about 35,000 clones; about two thirds are singletons. Sequencing was done on a sample of CD4+ T cells from blood buffy coats. These receptors originate from a human donor in good health. Each CDR3 is given with its conserved first and last residue. D genes are given only for firm matches. Part of the rows lack a size; the others show once, few, many or a class for expanded clones.

v_gene	abundance	d_gene	j_gene	CDR3aa	CDR3nt
TRBV7-2	NA	NA	TRBJ1-2	CASSLSGKGGYTF	TGTGCCAGCAGCCTGTCGGGGAAGGGTGGCTACACCTTC
TRBV7-9	NA	TRBD1	TRBJ1-2	CASSLVRQGFNYGYTF	TGTGCCAGCAGCTTAGTGAGACAGGGCTTTAACTATGGCTACACCTTC
TRBV7-2	few	NA	TRBJ1-6	CASSSDRPTSYNSPLHF	TGTGCCAGCAGCTCTGACAGGCCCACCTCCTATAATTCACCCCTCCACTTT
TRBV2	medium-sized	NA	TRBJ1-2	CASSDMGSNYGYTF	TGTGCCAGCAGTGATATGGGATCTAACTATGGCTACACCTTC
TRBV5-1	NA	TRBD2	TRBJ2-5	CASSLASGGRETQYF	TGCGCCAGCAGCTTGGCTAGCGGGGGTCGTGAGACCCAGTACTTC
TRBV15	NA	NA	TRBJ1-2	CATSPPRQTRFNYGYTF	TGTGCCACCAGCCCCCCTCGACAGACTAGATTTAACTATGGCTACACCTTC
TRBV9	NA	NA	TRBJ2-7	CASSVGVAGYEQYF	TGTGCCAGCAGCGTAGGGGTGGCTGGCTACGAGCAGTACTTC
TRBV9	NA	NA	TRBJ2-1	CASSASGTISLDEQFF	TGTGCCAGCAGCGCCTCCGGGACAATATCGTTGGATGAGCAGTTCTTC
TRBV13	NA	TRBD1	TRBJ1-1	CASSFRTGGIDYTEAFF	TGTGCCAGCAGCTTCCGGACAGGGGGTATTGATTACACTGAAGCTTTCTTT
TRBV2	NA	TRBD2	TRBJ2-1	CASSEIPSGRRNEQFF	TGTGCCAGCAGTGAAATACCTAGCGGAAGGAGAAATGAGCAGTTCTTC
TRBV5-8	NA	TRBD2	TRBJ2-5	CASSAVGGETQYF	TGTGCCAGCAGCGCGGTGGGGGGGGAGACCCAGTACTTC
TRBV2	few	TRBD1	TRBJ1-2	CASEDRGTYGYTF	TGTGCCAGCGAGGACAGGGGGACCTATGGCTACACCTTC
TRBV5-1	NA	NA	TRBJ2-7	CASRPGLSNYEQYF	TGCGCCAGCAGACCGGGCCTCTCTAACTACGAGCAGTACTTC
TRBV5-1	NA	NA	TRBJ1-6	CASSLGDGVNNSPLHF	TGCGCCAGCAGCTTGGGGGACGGGGTCAATAATTCACCCCTCCACTTT
TRBV19	NA	NA	TRBJ2-5	CASSSSQEETQYF	TGTGCCAGTAGCAGTAGCCAGGAAGAGACCCAGTACTTC
TRBV5-4	NA	TRBD1	TRBJ1-4	CASSTTGYNEKLFF	TGTGCCAGCAGCACGACAGGGTATAATGAAAAACTGTTTTTT
TRBV7-2	NA	NA	TRBJ2-5	CASSFKGGTETQYF	TGTGCCAGCAGCTTTAAGGGGGGAACAGAGACCCAGTACTTC
TRBV7-9	NA	TRBD1	TRBJ1-2	CASSLETGQRGYGYTF	TGTGCCAGCAGCTTAGAGACAGGGCAGCGCGGGTATGGCTACACCTTC
TRBV19	NA	NA	TRBJ2-5	CASSALPGETQYF	TGTGCCAGTAGTGCCCTTCCCGGAGAGACCCAGTACTTC
TRBV10-3	NA	TRBD2	TRBJ2-5	CAISDALASETQYF	TGTGCCATCAGTGACGCACTAGCGTCAGAGACCCAGTACTTC
TRBV11-2	NA	NA	TRBJ1-2	CASSLPGTYGYTF	TGTGCCAGCAGCTTGCCAGGGACCTATGGCTACACCTTC
TRBV18	NA	NA	TRBJ2-3	CASSPRLSGSTDTQYF	TGTGCCAGCTCACCTAGACTAAGCGGGAGCACAGATACGCAGTATTTT
TRBV7-2	NA	NA	TRBJ1-5	CASSSPLDGHNQPQHF	TGTGCCAGCAGCTCTCCCCTGGACGGGCACAATCAGCCCCAGCATTTT
TRBV19	NA	NA	TRBJ1-1	CASSIDYRTNTEAFF	TGTGCCAGTAGTATCGATTACAGGACGAACACTGAAGCTTTCTTT
TRBV29-1	NA	NA	TRBJ2-2	CSVGWNTGELFF	TGCAGCGTTGGCTGGAACACCGGGGAGCTGTTTTTT
TRBV5-1	NA	NA	TRBJ1-2	CASSLEWDQGGYTF	TGCGCCAGCAGCTTGGAATGGGACCAAGGCGGCTACACCTTC
TRBV14	NA	NA	TRBJ1-6	CASSQARGMNNSPLHF	TGTGCCAGCAGCCAAGCTAGGGGTATGAATAATTCACCCCTCCACTTT
TRBV7-7	once	NA	TRBJ2-3	CASSPGTDTQYF	TGTGCCAGCAGCCCTGGCACAGATACGCAGTATTTT
TRBV5-1	once	TRBD1	TRBJ2-5	CASSIGTGSETQYF	TGCGCCAGCAGCATCGGGACAGGGAGTGAGACCCAGTACTTC
TRBV11-1	NA	NA	TRBJ2-3	CASSPPPGTDTQYF	TGTGCCAGCAGCCCCCCTCCGGGAACAGATACGCAGTATTTT
TRBV18	NA	NA	TRBJ2-5	CASSPGFGLEETQYF	TGTGCCAGCTCACCCGGGTTTGGTTTGGAAGAGACCCAGTACTTC
TRBV5-6	NA	TRBD1	TRBJ1-3	CASKRGGLGSGNTIYF	TGTGCCAGCAAGAGAGGGGGCTTAGGGTCTGGAAACACCATATATTTT
TRBV5-6	NA	NA	TRBJ2-1	CASRAESYNEQFF	TGTGCCAGCAGGGCGGAATCCTACAATGAGCAGTTCTTC
TRBV11-2	NA	NA	TRBJ2-5	CASSLGTDPETQYF	TGTGCCAGCAGCTTAGGTACGGATCCGGAGACCCAGTACTTC
TRBV14	NA	TRBD2	TRBJ2-3	CASSPRAGGRDTQYF	TGTGCCAGCAGCCCAAGGGCGGGGGGCCGGGATACGCAGTATTTT
TRBV5-5	NA	TRBD2	TRBJ2-3	CASSFSGGRTDTQYF	TGTGCCAGCAGCTTTAGCGGGGGCCGCACAGATACGCAGTATTTT
TRBV28	NA	TRBD1	TRBJ1-2	CASSSPATGGDGYTF	TGTGCCAGCAGTTCCCCCGCAACAGGGGGTGATGGCTACACCTTC
TRBV10-3	NA	NA	TRBJ1-3	CAIKDGTSSGNTIYF	TGTGCCATCAAAGACGGGACATCCTCTGGAAACACCATATATTTT
TRBV5-1	NA	TRBD2	TRBJ2-7	CASSFGGAGYEQYF	TGCGCCAGCAGCTTCGGGGGGGCTGGCTACGAGCAGTACTTC
TRBV5-5	once	NA	TRBJ1-2	CASSQEGGPTYGYTF	TGTGCCAGCAGCCAGGAGGGGGGCCCGACCTATGGCTACACCTTC
TRBV7-2	NA	TRBD1	TRBJ1-5	CASSFLPGQDGGHQPQHF	TGTGCCAGCAGCTTCCTCCCGGGACAGGACGGTGGGCATCAGCCCCAGCATTTT